Listed below are T cell receptor beta chains from one sample, sequenced in a study of Graves' ophthalmopathy and Graves' hyperthyroidism. TCRdb processed the multiplex PCR reads anew with MiXCR; each CDR3 protein has one entry. The data contain about 240,000 distinct CDR3 sequences, about 46% of them seen just once; the ten biggest clones take up roughly 45%. Sample: peripheral blood. The receptor set was obtained from an adult man with Graves' ophthalmopathy. Each CDR3 is given with its conserved first and last residue. D genes are given only for firm matches. A row's size may be missing; if present it is once, few, many or a size class.

cdr3_nt cdr3_aa clone_size j_call v_call cdr3_length d_call
TGTGCCAGCAGCCCCCTAAGGCCCAATTTGGGAGAGCAGTACTTC CASSPLRPNLGEQYF few TRBJ2-7 TRBV11-2 15 NA
TGTGCCATCAGTGAGTCCGAGGCCCTCGTAACCTTC CAISESEALVTF many TRBJ1-2 TRBV10-3 12 NA
TGTGCCAGCAGGCGGACGACGAGCAGTCAGCCCCAGCATTTT CASRRTTSSQPQHF NA TRBJ1-5 TRBV10-3 14 NA
TGCAGTGCTAGAGATGGTCGGCAGATCTTCTATGGCTACACCTTC CSARDGRQIFYGYTF NA TRBJ1-2 TRBV20-1 15 NA
TGCAGCGCAGGGACAGGGACCCAGTACTTC CSAGTGTQYF NA TRBJ2-5 TRBV29-1 10 TRBD1
TGCAGCGTTCGAGGGGGCGAAAGTGTGGCTGGAGCTTTCTTT CSVRGGESVAGAFF NA TRBJ1-1 TRBV29-1 14 TRBD1
TGTGCCAGCAGCCCCAGTGGACTTGGAGCCTACGAGCAGTACTTC CASSPSGLGAYEQYF NA TRBJ2-7 TRBV4-2 15 NA
TGTGCCAGCAGCTCGACAGGACCAAGCTCTGGGGCCAACGTCCTGACTTTC CASSSTGPSSGANVLTF NA TRBJ2-6 TRBV7-9 17 NA
TGTGCCATCAGTGAGGAACAGGGATACAATGAGCAGTTCTTC CAISEEQGYNEQFF NA TRBJ2-1 TRBV10-3 14 NA
TGTGCCAGTAGTCTCCCGTCAGAAGAGACCCAGTACTTC CASSLPSEETQYF NA TRBJ2-5 TRBV19 13 NA
TGTGCCAGCAGTAAACAGGGGGTCGACGATTCACCCCTCCACTTT CASSKQGVDDSPLHF NA TRBJ1-6 TRBV9 15 TRBD1
TGCAGTGCCGAGACAGGGTCGCGGTCACCCCTCCACTTT CSAETGSRSPLHF few TRBJ1-6 TRBV20-1 13 TRBD1
TGTGCCAGCAGCGGAAACCTCGGACAGGGGCTATACGAGCAGTACTTC CASSGNLGQGLYEQYF NA TRBJ2-7 TRBV7-9 16 TRBD1